Presented here are 19 T cell receptor beta chains from one specimen sequenced in a study of blood T cell repertoires in COVID-19. Profiling relied on immunoSEQ multiplex PCR, and the TCRdb table lists in-frame clones only, not all of them. Of some 99,000 clones listed, 80% to 90% were seen once; the top ten hold around 1.2%. Sequencing input: peripheral blood. These receptors originate from a human donor in a cohort sampled during active COVID-19.

CDR3 coding DNA: TGCGCCAGCAGCTCGACACTAGCGGGCCCCTACGAGCAGTACTTC. Translated, it gives CASSSTLAGPYEQYF. The chain recombines TRBV5-1 with TRBJ2-7; 9 bases map to TRBD2. Trimming cost V 3 bases and J 2 bases; bases outside gene matches: 6. The CDR3 is made up of 15 amino acids. Germline-derived CDR1 and CDR2 are SGHRS and YFSETQ.

J is TRBJ1-1 and V is TRBV7-3; 7 nucleotides match TRBD1. The CDR3 runs to 14 residues. Germline V CDR1 and CDR2: SGHTA, FQGTGA. The V gene end was trimmed by 2 bases and the J gene end by 4 bases; junction bases not matched to a gene: 4. The DNA of the CDR3 is TGTGCCAGCAGCTTACAGGGGGTCGGCACTGAAGCTTTCTTT. The encoded protein is CASSLQGVGTEAFF.

The chain couples TRBV11-2 to TRBJ2-2, with a tentative D call TRBD2 (5 bases). CDR1 is SGHAT and CDR2 is FQNNGV in the germline V gene. Trimming took 5 bases from V and 6 from J, leaving 10 bases between them. The CDR3 loop spans 13 amino acids. CDR3 nucleotides: TGTGCCAGCAGCGAGGGTGAGGCCGGGGAGCTGTTTTTT. This codes for CASSEGEAGELFF.

The chain uses TRBV19 and TRBJ1-3; maybe TRBD1 (6 bases). The CDR3 covers 15 residues. The V end lost 5 bases, the J end lost 2 bases, and 13 bases lay between the germline ends. Looked up from germline, CDR1 is LNHDA and CDR2 is SQIVND (reference sequence). The CDR3 nucleotides read TGTGCCAGTAGTGTACAACAGGGTACTGGAAACACCATATATTTT. This encodes CASSVQQGTGNTIYF.

A single count supports this clone. The V gene is TRBV19, the J gene TRBJ2-3, with 9 nucleotides matching TRBD2. Germline V gene sequence: CDR1 LNHDA, CDR2 SQIVND (reference sequence). The CDR3 loop spans 16 amino acids. V gave up 6 bases and J gave up 6 bases; unmatched junction bases: 13. The CDR3 region is CASSPLASGVPDTQYF. The CDR3 DNA sequence: TGTGCCAGTAGCCCTCTCGCTAGCGGGGTCCCGGATACGCAGTATTTT.

The chain couples TRBV7-9 to TRBJ2-3; D call uncertain. Germline CDR1 reads SEHNR; CDR2 reads FQNEAQ (reference sequence). Trimming cost V 2 bases and J 3 bases, with 6 bases left between them. There are 13 residues in the CDR3. In DNA, the CDR3 is TGTGCCAGCAGCTTAACTACGACAGATACGCAGTATTTT. It yields the protein CASSLTTTDTQYF.

This clone showed up just once. V and J are TRBV5-5 and TRBJ1-5; weak D call: TRBD1 (5 bases). V lost 2 bases and J lost 3, with 12 bases in between. The germline gives CDR1 SGHKS, CDR2 YYEKEE (reference sequence). CDR3 length: 15 amino acids. CDR3 in amino acids: CASSFSGGDNQPQHF. CDR3 in DNA: TGTGCCAGCAGCTTTTCAGGAGGGGACAATCAGCCCCAGCATTTT.

The chain uses TRBV29-1 and TRBJ2-3; D perhaps matches TRBD1 (5 bases). The CDR3 sequence is 12 residues long. Germline V gene lookup returns CDR1 SQVTM and CDR2 ANQGSEA. The V end lost 2 bases, the J end lost 3 bases, and 6 bases lay between the germline ends. CDR3: CSVESGTDTQYF. CDR3 bases: TGCAGCGTTGAATCAGGGACAGATACGCAGTATTTT.

This clone was seen a single time. This chain joins TRBV6-4 and TRBJ2-1; 8 nucleotides agree with TRBD2. The CDR3 is 15 amino acids. Trimming removed 5 bases from V and 7 bases from J; junction bases left unmatched: 10. Germline assignment: CDR1 MRHNA and CDR2 SNTAGT. Here the CDR3 reads CASSPQGLAGNEQFF. In DNA form, the CDR3 reads TGTGCCAGCAGTCCTCAAGGACTAGCAGGGAATGAGCAGTTCTTC.

This clone was recorded only once. The chain is built from TRBV4-1 and TRBJ2-1, with a weak D call TRBD2 (6 bases). Germline V CDR1 and CDR2: MGHRA, YSYEKL. Trimming pared 0 bases from V and 9 bases from J, leaving 18 bases between. The CDR3 is made up of 16 amino acids. CDR3 coding DNA: TGCGCCAGCAGCCAAGATCGGAGGGTTCAAGGGAGTGAGCAGTTCTTC. It yields the protein CASSQDRRVQGSEQFF.

The rearrangement links TRBV5-4 to TRBJ2-1; 11 nucleotides line up with TRBD2. The CDR3 runs to 15 residues. The germline CDR1 and CDR2 sequences are SGHNT and YYREEE (reference sequence). J gave up 6 bases and V 3 bases, and 5 bases lay outside the gene matches. The CDR3 bases are TGTGCCAGCAGCTCGGGACTAGCGGCCCCCAATGAGCAGTTCTTC. It is translated as CASSSGLAAPNEQFF.

The chain combines TRBV10-3 with TRBJ2-3; 11 bases are a match to TRBD2. V gave up 0 bases and J gave up 1 base; unmatched junction bases: 3. CDR1 and CDR2 from the germline V gene are ENHRY and SYGVKD. The CDR3 covers 17 residues. The CDR3 DNA is TGTGCCATCAGTGAGTCGATACTAGCGGGGGGCACAGATACGCAGTATTTT. It codes for CAISESILAGGTDTQYF.

The genes are TRBV3-1 (or the pseudogene TRBV3-2) and TRBJ1-3; the D is unclear. V lost 0 bases, J lost 4 bases, and 19 bases lay in between. The CDR3 has 18 residues. The germline V gene has CDR1 LGHDT and CDR2 YNNKEL (reference sequence). CDR3 DNA sequence: TGTGCCAGCAGCCAAGATGTCTATAGAGAGTCCCCCGGAAACACCATATATTTT. This gives the protein CASSQDVYRESPGNTIYF.

The rearrangement uses TRBV4-2 and TRBJ2-7; TRBD2 aligns across 7 bases. The trim removed 4 bases at V and 2 bases at J, leaving 11 bases unmatched. The germline CDR1 and CDR2 sequences are LGHNA and YNFKEQ. The CDR3 has 16 amino acids. This CDR3 is CASSREHASGPYEQYF. The CDR3 DNA is TGTGCCAGCAGCCGAGAGCACGCTAGCGGACCCTACGAGCAGTACTTC.

The rearrangement joins TRBV16 to TRBJ2-3, with D possibly TRBD1 on 6 matching bases. Germline V CDR1 and CDR2: KGHSY, FQNENV. This CDR3 contains 14 residues. V was clipped by 7 bases and J by 2 bases, with 13 bases between them. Written as DNA, the CDR3 is TGTGCCAGCACCCCAGGGACACTCACAGATACGCAGTATTTT. Translated, it gives CASTPGTLTDTQYF.

This sequence joins TRBV13 and TRBJ2-3, with 8 positions matching TRBD2. The CDR3 spans 16 residues. CDR1 is PRHDT, CDR2 FYEKMQ, per germline (reference sequence). The trim removed 5 bases at V and 3 bases at J, leaving 10 bases unmatched. CDR3 nucleotides: TGTGCCAGCAGCGACAATCCGGGACTAGATACAGATACGCAGTATTTT. Translating gives CASSDNPGLDTDTQYF.

In DNA, the CDR3 is TGTGCCAGCTCACCAATCCCAGGACACTCTGGGGCCAACGTCCTGACTTTC. It codes for CASSPIPGHSGANVLTF. V gene TRBV18 combines with J gene TRBJ2-6, with D tentatively TRBD1 (5 bases). The CDR3 covers 17 residues. V lost 2 bases, J lost 0 bases, and 11 bases lay in between. Germline CDR1 is KGHSH and CDR2 is LQKENI.

The chain uses TRBV12-3 or TRBV12-4 and TRBJ1-2, with D unresolved. V lost 6 bases, J lost 14 bases, and 22 bases lay in between. The CDR3 totals 13 residues. The CDR3 here is CASRSETGRPETF. Written as DNA, the CDR3 is TGTGCCAGCAGATCTGAAACCGGGAGACCTGAGACCTTC.

The chain has TRBV5-1 and TRBJ2-2; D is unclear. This CDR3 has 16 residues. V lost 4 bases and J lost 0, with 13 bases in between. Germline lookup yields CDR1 SGHRS and CDR2 YFSETQ. CDR3 region: CASSHIQRTNTGELFF. As DNA, the CDR3 is TGCGCCAGCAGCCATATACAGAGAACGAACACCGGGGAGCTGTTTTTT.